This T cell receptor beta chain was sequenced for a study of shared clonotypes between healthy human individuals. Study results and caveats: The diversity represented, both genetic and in exposure history, was limited by few donors.

V was clipped by 8 bases and J by 4 bases, with 14 bases between them. CDR1 MNHEY and CDR2 SVGAGI come from the germline V gene. This CDR3 region has 13 residues. The authors split each subset's genomic DNA evenly across several immunoSEQ plates. Profiling relied on immunoSEQ multiplex PCR, and the TCRdb table lists in-frame clones only, not all of them. Seen here are 400,000 to 500,000 clones, approximately 80% observed once, and the top ten hold over 10%. Of note for this clone: Its target is not known.

Recent acute infections and vaccinations were absent in the healthy HIV-negative adult donors. All participating donors were Caucasian adults from Nashville, Tennessee. The TCR sequence derives from a woman aged 40 to 50 in good health. Some clones in this sample may be carry-over from other donors' samples. The chain uses TRBV6-5 and TRBJ1-2; D uncertain. Material for sequencing was PBMCs. CDR3 nucleotide sequence: TGTGCCAGCTATGACCACAACTCCTATGGCTACACCTTC. It yields the protein CASYDHNSYGYTF.